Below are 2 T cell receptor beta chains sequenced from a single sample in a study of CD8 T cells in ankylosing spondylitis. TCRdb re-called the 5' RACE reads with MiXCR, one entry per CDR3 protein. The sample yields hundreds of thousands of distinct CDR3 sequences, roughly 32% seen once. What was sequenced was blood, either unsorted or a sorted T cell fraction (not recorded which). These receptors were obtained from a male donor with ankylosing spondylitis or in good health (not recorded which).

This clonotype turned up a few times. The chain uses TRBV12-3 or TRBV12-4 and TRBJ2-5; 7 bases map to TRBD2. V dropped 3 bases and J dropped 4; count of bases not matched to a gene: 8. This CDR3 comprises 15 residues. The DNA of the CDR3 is TGTGCCAGCAGTTTGGAGCGGGGATTCCGAGAGACCCAGTACTTC. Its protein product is CASSLERGFRETQYF.

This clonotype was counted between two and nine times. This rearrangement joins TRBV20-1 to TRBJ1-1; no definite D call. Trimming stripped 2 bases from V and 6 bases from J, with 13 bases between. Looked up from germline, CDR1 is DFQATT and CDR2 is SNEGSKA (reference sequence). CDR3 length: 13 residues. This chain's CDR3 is CSARKVGWAEAFF. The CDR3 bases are TGCAGTGCTAGAAAGGTAGGGTGGGCTGAAGCTTTCTTT.